Listed below are T cell receptor beta chains from one sample, sequenced in a study of metastatic and nonmetastatic thyroid tumors. MiXCR reprocessed the PCR reads for TCRdb. Of 20,000 to 25,000 clones in the sample, around 20% are singletons; the top ten hold under 30%. The source material was blood. These receptors all stem from a female donor with papillary thyroid cancer or a benign thyroid nodule (not recorded which). Some clones in this sample may be carry-over from other donors' samples. CDR3s include the opening cysteine and the closing phenylalanine or tryptophan. A D gene is named only where the DNA matches it firmly. Not all rows give a size; the values are once, few, many and, for expanded clones, a class.

J | size | D | V | DNA | CDR3
TRBJ2-1 | many | TRBD1 | TRBV14 | TGTGCCAGCAGCAAGGGACAGGGGCTCCTCCTATCCTACAATGAGCAGTTCTTC | CASSKGQGLLLSYNEQFF
TRBJ1-2 | many | NA | TRBV9 | TGTGCCAGCAGCGTAGCCCCGAACCCCCACTATGGCTACACCTTC | CASSVAPNPHYGYTF
TRBJ2-7 | many | NA | TRBV7-9 | TGTGCCAGCAGCTTAATCAGCTACGAGCAGTACTTC | CASSLISYEQYF
TRBJ2-6 | NA | NA | TRBV11-1 | TGTGCCAAAACCGCCCCAGCGTACTCTTGGGCCAACGTCCTGACTTTC | CAKTAPAYSWANVLTF
TRBJ1-4 | medium-sized | NA | TRBV6-1 | TGTGCCAGCAGCCAACCGAAGGGGGAAAAACTGTTTTTT | CASSQPKGEKLFF
TRBJ2-1 | few | NA | TRBV6-4 | TGTGCCAGCAGTGCCACTAGCTGGGAGTACAATGAGCAGTTTTTC | CASSATSWEYNEQFF
TRBJ2-5 | many | TRBD1 | TRBV19 | TGTGCCAGTAGTATAGATTACTCAGGGGGCCAAGAGACCCAGTACTTC | CASSIDYSGGQETQYF
TRBJ1-1 | many | NA | TRBV10-1 | TGCGCCAGCAGCGAGACAGGATTGGGAACTGAAGCTTTCTTT | CASSETGLGTEAFF
TRBJ2-3 | many | NA | TRBV12-3/TRBV12-4 | TGTGCCAGCAGTTTGGGACTCAGCTCAACAGATACGCAGTATTTT | CASSLGLSSTDTQYF
TRBJ1-5 | many | TRBD1 | TRBV2 | TGTGCCAGCCGTGACAGGGGAGGCCAGCCCCAGCATTTT | CASRDRGGQPQHF
TRBJ2-1 | NA | TRBD1 | TRBV2 | TGTGCCAGCCCCGAGAGAGTTACAGGGGGCGGAGATGAGCAGTTCTTC | CASPERVTGGGDEQFF
TRBJ2-5 | NA | NA | TRBV6-2/TRBV6-3 | TGTGCCAGCAGTTCAATGGTGCGGGGAGAGACCCAGTACTTC | CASSSMVRGETQYF
TRBJ2-2 | many | NA | TRBV2 | TGTGCCAGCAGTCCAGCATACACCGGGGAGCTGTTTTTT | CASSPAYTGELFF
TRBJ2-5 | many | TRBD2 | TRBV4-3 | TGCGCCAGCAGCCACGGGGGAGGGCCGTCAGAGACCCAGTACTTC | CASSHGGGPSETQYF
TRBJ1-1 | many | TRBD1 | TRBV7-2 | TGTGCCAGCAGCATCAACAGGGGAGCGGATGGTGAAGCTTTCTTT | CASSINRGADGEAFF
TRBJ2-7 | few | TRBD2 | TRBV28 | TGTGCCAGCAGTTTTTTTGGACTAGCTTGCGAGCAGTACTTC | CASSFFGLACEQYF
TRBJ2-7 | NA | TRBD2 | TRBV11-1 | TGTGCCAGCAGCTTAGAATTGGCAGTAGCGGGAGATTTTTGGGGCTACGAGCAGTACTTC | CASSLELAVAGDFWGYEQYF
TRBJ2-1 | many | TRBD1 | TRBV5-6 | TGTGCCAGCAGCTTCGGGCCACCGGGACAGGAACACAATGAGCAGTTCTTC | CASSFGPPGQEHNEQFF
TRBJ2-7 | medium-sized | NA | TRBV30 | TGTGCCTGGAGTTCTGGGTTCAACGAGCAGTACTTC | CAWSSGFNEQYF
TRBJ2-2 | many | TRBD2 | TRBV20-1 | TGCAGTGTCGCGGGGGGCACCGGGGAGCTGTTTTTT | CSVAGGTGELFF
TRBJ1-1 | many | NA | TRBV15 | TGTGCCACCAGCAGAGATCGCGGGTTCGACACTGAAGCTTTCTTT | CATSRDRGFDTEAFF
TRBJ2-2 | NA | NA | TRBV5-1 | TGCGCCAGCAGCTTGGTCGCACAAACCGGGGAGCTGTTTTTT | CASSLVAQTGELFF
TRBJ2-7 | medium-sized | NA | TRBV6-1 | TGTGCCAGCAGTTTCGGCACGTCCTACGAGCAGTACTTC | CASSFGTSYEQYF
TRBJ2-1 | many | TRBD2 | TRBV24-1 | TGTGCCACCAGTGATTCTGTGGGTCTAGCGGGTGCTGAGCAGTTCTTC | CATSDSVGLAGAEQFF
TRBJ2-1 | many | NA | TRBV16 | TGTGCCAGCAGCCCCAGGGTTGAGTCTAGCCCTTTGAGCTCCTACAATGAGCAGTTCTTC | CASSPRVESSPLSSYNEQFF
TRBJ1-3 | many | NA | TRBV28 | TGTGCCAGCAGATCCGAGTCTGGAAACACCATATATTTT | CASRSESGNTIYF
TRBJ2-7 | many | TRBD2 | TRBV11-2 | TGTGCCAGCAGCTTACCCGCCCGGGGGGGAAGCGGGGAGCAGTACTTC | CASSLPARGGSGEQYF
TRBJ2-5 | many | TRBD1 | TRBV2 | TGTGCCGTCGACAGGGGTCAGACCCAGTACTTC | CAVDRGQTQYF
TRBJ1-2 | NA | NA | TRBV12-3/TRBV12-4 | TGTGCCAGCAGTTTGGCAAGACTCTATGGCTACACCTTC | CASSLARLYGYTF